The source of this T cell receptor beta chain is a study of shared clonotypes between healthy human individuals (dated by TCRdb to about 2020). Some background on the complete study: The cohort comprised a couple of women and a few men aged 18 to 49 years. For each donor, three plates each were used for CD4 naive and CD4 memory, two plates were used for CD8 naive, and one plate was used for CD8 memory. The study deeply sequenced blood TCR repertoires of several healthy adults to estimate repertoire size and the extent of clonotype sharing between individuals. Libraries were prepared and TCR repertoires were sequenced by different laboratories using diverse techniques, in order to increase sequencing depth and limit assay-specific biases. Each donor's leukapheresis produced roughly between about 0.8 and 8.9 billion PBMCs. Overall study outcomes, separate from this receptor: Based on pairwise subsampling, the degree of clonotype sharing among donors was expected to be affected by sequencing depth. Even with the large sequencing depth, rarefaction of the sorted-subset datasets indicated that sequencing was incomplete. Naive subsets generally had larger estimated clonotype richness than memory subsets did. Higher generation probabilities were observed for clonotypes shared by all four sorted-subset donors than for non-shared clonotypes. Because the study included a small number of donors, the genetic and exposure-history diversity represented was limited. Sharing across several donors was observed for roughly 5.4% of naive CD4, 3.5% of naive CD8, 2% to 2.5% of memory CD4, and around 0.4% of memory CD8 clonotypes. Sampling was limited to blood, and TCR repertoires in tissue likely differ from TCR repertoires in blood.

The CDR3, cysteine through phenylalanine, is 17 amino acids long. The CDR3 DNA has 51 bases and is translated from base 1. The germline V end is reduced by 0 bases and the J end by 0 bases; junction bases left unmatched: 2. From the germline V gene, CDR1 is SGDLS and CDR2 is YYNGEE. Donors were healthy HIV-negative adults with no recently reported acute infections or vaccinations. Only Caucasian adults living in Nashville, Tennessee, USA were represented among the donors. The CD8 memory samples were a combination of magnetically selected CD45RO+ cells and CCR7-negative CD45RA+ effector memory (TemRA) cells. After blood collection by leukapheresis, PBMCs were isolated using Ficoll-Histopaque density gradient centrifugation and then cryopreserved in the vapor phase of liquid nitrogen. Analytical flow cytometry was used to check the purity and quantity of each magnetically sorted T cell population. Genomic DNA was isolated from each sorted fraction and quantified by UV absorbance on a Nanodrop 2000c.

TCR CDR3 regions were amplified from genomic DNA by multiplex PCR using the deep immunoSEQ assay. Extracted genomic DNA from each cell subset was spread evenly across all wells of several immunoSEQ 96-well plates, with each plate serving as a replicate. Each replicate PCR for sorted subsets received approximately 200 ng genomic DNA, equal to 28,000 or so T cell genomes. Purified libraries were quantified with a Qubit 3.0 fluorometer, sized on a Bioanalyzer 2100, and re-quantified with the KAPA Library Quantification kit. Each immunoSEQ 96-well plate was sequenced on its own single-read 150-cycle Illumina NextSeq 550 flow cell. In the source study's methods: Because the immunoSEQ output included only junctional sequences and no quality scores, the filtering could not be the same as the filtering used for full-length reads. Sequences were annotated with PyIR, a Python wrapper for IgBLAST v1.9, and V/J genes and CDR3 were assigned using IMGT germline references. Reads with weak V/J assignments (E-value above 1e-6), missing CDR3, stop codons, out-of-frame junctions, or ambiguous translated residues were removed. V3J clonotypes were defined as sequences sharing an identical inferred V gene, J gene, and CDR3 amino acid sequence. The percentage overlap between two repertoires was calculated by dividing the number of shared unique clonotypes by the size of the smaller repertoire. Three approaches were used to assess repertoire richness: RTK rarefaction, the Chao1 estimator, and Recon v2.1 estimates of unobserved clonotypes. OLGA was used to compute generation probabilities for all TCRbeta clonotypes that the gDNA method yielded from a few donors. This immuneACCESS table, as held by TCRdb, lists in-frame sequences with V and J called but not all clones. Of the missing ones, under half trace to an unresolved V gene in checked studies; the others have no known cause. V and J calls and clone size come straight from that table; D and trimming were deduced from the DNA. The table for this sample lists around 690,000 clones; around 91% of them were counted only once. The top ten hold roughly 36% of the sample.

A note on this clone: Its antigen is unknown. Qualities for individual bases were not recorded, and no much larger clone is one base off.

Sequenced input: memory CD8+ T cells from PBMCs. The intended sense of this specimen's cell subset or site label: CD45RO+ cells pooled with CCR7-negative TemRA cells. The chain links TRBV9 with TRBJ2-1; the junction holds 11 bases that match TRBD2. The TCR originated in a man younger than 35 in good health. Some clones in this sample may be carry-over from other donors' samples. In nucleotides, the sequence is TGTGCCAGCAGCGTAGGGACTAGCGGGTTCTCCTACAATGAGCAGTTCTTC. This gives the protein CASSVGTSGFSYNEQFF.